The rows below give T cell receptor beta chains drawn from one sample of a study of chemoradiotherapy in HPV16-positive cancers. Repertoires were generated with immunoSEQ multiplex PCR, while TCRdb's copy carries only in-frame clones and drops some. The repertoire holds tens of thousands of clones, about two thirds seen once, with around 2.7% in the top ten. This material was collected from a patient who underwent chemoradiotherapy. These TCRs come from a human donor with HPV-associated anogenital cancer. The conserved cysteine and the conserved F or W are not part of the CDR3 here. A D gene is named only where the DNA matches it firmly.

d_gene | j_gene | v_gene | CDR3aa
NA | TRBJ2-1 | TRBV12-2 | ASRLRRTSGNNNEQF
NA | TRBJ2-1 | TRBV15 | ATSRDPTGGRHEQF
NA | TRBJ2-3 | TRBV19 | ASSIGFQYTDTQY
NA | TRBJ1-1 | TRBV5-1 | ASSLEENTEAF
NA | TRBJ1-1 | TRBV28 | ASSGGMNTEAF
NA | TRBJ1-2 | TRBV6-5 | ASSYFGSYGYT
TRBD2 | TRBJ2-2 | TRBV9 | ASSLHPRTSRGTGELF
NA | TRBJ1-1 | TRBV5-4 | ASSLNIVNTEAF
NA | TRBJ1-1 | TRBV6-5 | ASKWRGGNTEAF
NA | TRBJ1-2 | TRBV2 | ASKVTNYGYT
NA | TRBJ2-3 | TRBV6-4 | ASSENSRTLTDTQY
NA | TRBJ1-6 | TRBV2 | ASSDREGSPLH
TRBD1 | TRBJ1-1 | TRBV6-1 | ASSRQGWTEAF
TRBD1 | TRBJ1-1 | TRBV5-8 | ASSTGTGNMNTEAF
NA | TRBJ2-2 | TRBV10-3 | AISEQVEAGELF
NA | TRBJ2-7 | TRBV7-8 | ASSPAMRGKGYEQY
NA | TRBJ1-5 | TRBV19 | ASTPYSRGRNQPQH
TRBD2 | TRBJ2-3 | TRBV6-5 | ASSSTGLAGVDTQY
TRBD1 | TRBJ1-4 | TRBV4-2 | ASSQDLGTGGEKLF
NA | TRBJ2-1 | TRBV4-3 | ASSQELSYNEQF
NA | TRBJ1-4 | TRBV2 | ASTLGGGTNEKLF
NA | TRBJ2-1 | TRBV11-2 | ASSLSHTGNEQF
NA | TRBJ2-2 | TRBV5-1 | ASSLGQIRTGELF
TRBD2 | TRBJ2-7 | TRBV28 | ASSLGGTSGEQY
NA | TRBJ2-2 | TRBV5-8 | ASSFGYNTGELF
NA | TRBJ2-7 | TRBV9 | ASSVGPGANYEQY
NA | TRBJ1-1 | TRBV29-1 | SVVVLFGNTEAF
NA | TRBJ1-1 | TRBV10-2 | ASGRQRAEAF
NA | TRBJ2-1 | TRBV19 | ASGTNEQF
TRBD2 | TRBJ2-7 | TRBV11-3 | ASSATSGSYEQY
TRBD2 | TRBJ2-2 | TRBV9 | ASRSTSGVAGELF
NA | TRBJ2-1 | TRBV7-2 | ASSLRASSYNEQF
TRBD1 | TRBJ2-7 | TRBV9 | ASSEGTGNSYEQY
NA | TRBJ2-5 | TRBV5-4 | ASLDRANQETQY
TRBD2 | TRBJ2-7 | TRBV5-5 | ASSLSGGDFYEQY
NA | TRBJ1-3 | TRBV18 | ASSPNDGSSGNTIY
NA | TRBJ1-6 | TRBV27 | ASSLGPRSPLH
TRBD2 | TRBJ2-1 | TRBV12-5 | ASGIGTSGHNEQF
NA | TRBJ1-1 | TRBV7-6 | ASSPWDQNTEAF
NA | TRBJ1-1 | TRBV7-3 | ASSLQSNTEAF
NA | TRBJ2-5 | TRBV19 | ASSMGGQFIRETQY
NA | TRBJ1-1 | TRBV9 | ASSVANSLTEAF
TRBD1 | TRBJ2-7 | TRBV27 | ASSTGGYEQY
TRBD1 | TRBJ1-2 | TRBV18 | ASSSIGQGNGYT
NA | TRBJ1-1 | TRBV18 | ASSLRTPDTEAF